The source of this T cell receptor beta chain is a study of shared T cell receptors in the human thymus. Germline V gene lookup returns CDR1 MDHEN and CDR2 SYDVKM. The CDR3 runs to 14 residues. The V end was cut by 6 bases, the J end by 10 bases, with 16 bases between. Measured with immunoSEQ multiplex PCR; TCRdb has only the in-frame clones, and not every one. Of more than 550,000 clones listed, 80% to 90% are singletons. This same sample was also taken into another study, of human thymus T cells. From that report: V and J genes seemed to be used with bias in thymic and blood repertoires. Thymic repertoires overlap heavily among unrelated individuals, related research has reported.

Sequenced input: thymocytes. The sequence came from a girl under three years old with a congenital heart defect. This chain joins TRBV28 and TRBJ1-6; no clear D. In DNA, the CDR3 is TGTGCCAGCAGCCGCATTACATCTGCCTCACCCCTCCACTTT. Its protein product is CASSRITSASPLHF.